This section outlines one TCR beta chain sequence together with its context. The sample belongs to a study of cytotoxic CD8 clonotypes in ibrutinib-treated CLL. The data were produced by immunoSEQ multiplex PCR, yet TCRdb's version contains in-frame clones alone and is incomplete. The sample yields 150,000 to 250,000 clones, 72% seen once. This CDR3 has 14 amino acids. V was shortened by 0 bases and J by 0 bases, with 4 bases between the two germline ends. Germline CDR1 is SGHRS and CDR2 is YFSETQ. The receptor was isolated from a human donor with chronic lymphocytic leukemia. The sample in question was PBMCs, obtained after 24 months of ibrutinib treatment. J is TRBJ2-1 and V is TRBV5-1; no reliable D call. CDR3 region: CASSLADSYNEQFF. CDR3 bases: TGCGCCAGCAGCTTGGCCGACTCCTACAATGAGCAGTTCTTC. Full variable domain (rest looked up from reference TRBV5-1 and TRBJ2-1): KAGVTQTPRYLIKTRGQQVTLSCSPISGHRSVSWYQQTPGQGLQFLFEYFSETQRNKGNFPGRFSGRQFSNSRSEMNVSTLELGDSALYLCASSLADSYNEQFFGPGTRLTVL.